This T cell receptor (beta chain) was identified in a study of T-cell reconstitution after alpha-beta-depleted transplantation in children. A library of TCRbeta sequences, prepared with unique molecular identifiers, was generated. MiXCR was run by TCRdb on the PCR reads, yielding one entry per CDR3 protein. The sample has almost 400,000 distinct CDR3 sequences, roughly 21% seen once. In germline, CDR1 is SGHTA, CDR2 FQGNSA. V shed 0 bases, J shed 5 bases, and the junction held 1 base outside the gene matches. The CDR3 is made up of 13 amino acids. The sequence was obtained from a human donor who donated a stem cell graft to a child with acute myeloid leukemia. Sequences were derived from PBMCs from the stem cell graft donor, sampled from the stem cell graft. This chain links TRBV7-2 with TRBJ2-7; 7 nucleotides line up with TRBD2. In DNA, the CDR3 is TGTGCCAGCAGCTTAGCGGGGGGGAACGAGCAGTACTTC. Encoded protein: CASSLAGGNEQYF.